This note documents a single T cell receptor beta chain sequence. This specimen comes from a study of cytomegalovirus exposure and HLA in healthy donors. PCR amplification relied on 60 Vbeta primers (plus 13 Jbeta primers). Using immunoSEQ multiplex PCR, the repertoire was profiled, and TCRdb retains in-frame clones only, with some absent. The table lists some 70,000 clones, about 88% of them singletons. The sequenced sample consisted of PBMCs. The receptor was isolated from a woman in her forties or fifties in good health and CMV-seronegative.

The CDR3 sequence: CSVEGLGDTIYF. The CDR3 bases are TGCAGCGTTGAAGGCCTAGGGGACACCATATATTTT. J is TRBJ1-3 and V is TRBV29-1; a possible D gene is TRBD1 (5 bases). There are 12 residues in the CDR3. Trimming stripped 1 base from V and 8 bases from J, with 9 bases between. CDR1 SQVTM and CDR2 ANQGSEA come from the germline V gene.